These 14 T cell receptor beta chains originate from one sample sequenced in a study of identical twins. TCRdb ran MiXCR on the 5' RACE reads and lists one entry per CDR3 protein. The sample has 500,000 to 600,000 distinct CDR3 sequences, under 25% seen once; the top ten hold about 0.99%. In addition, the sample was reused for a study of T cells expressing NK-cell markers.

Specimen: CD4+ T cells sorted from blood. The source is a woman between 18 and 29 years old in good health.

The chain has TRBV20-1 and TRBJ2-3, with D perhaps assigned TRBD1 or TRBD2 (5 bases each). The CDR3 sequence is 14 residues long. The V gene's germline CDR1 is DFQATT and CDR2 SNEGSKA (reference sequence). The V end lost 6 bases, the J end lost 9 bases, and 22 bases lay between the germline ends. Here the CDR3 DNA reads TGCAGTGCCAGGCTAGGGCCGCCCAGGGAGACGCAGTATTTT. Its translation: CSARLGPPRETQYF.

This chain connects TRBV12-3 or TRBV12-4 to TRBJ1-1; D is unresolved. V dropped 3 bases and J dropped 10 bases, with 15 bases sitting between them. CDR3 length: 13 amino acids. In DNA, the CDR3 is TGTGCCAGCAGTTTTTTATTGCCGGTCCGAGCTTTCTTT. Translation gives CASSFLLPVRAFF.

The gene calls are TRBV29-1 and TRBJ2-6; D gene ambiguous. V was pared by 4 bases and J by 2 bases, with 3 bases between. Germline V lookup: CDR1 SQVTM, CDR2 ANQGSEA. This CDR3 contains 12 residues. The CDR3 region has the DNA TGCAGCGTTGCGGCTGGGGCCAACGTCCTGACTTTC. Its protein is CSVAAGANVLTF.

This clonotype was seen a handful of times. The chain is built from TRBV4-3 and TRBJ2-4; 8 bases fit TRBD1. Germline loops: CDR1 LGHNA, CDR2 YSLEER. After removal of 4 bases from V and 7 bases from J, the junction contained 6 bases not matched to a gene. The CDR3 extends over 14 amino acids. CDR3 residues: CASSLQGAWNIQYF. CDR3 bases: TGCGCCAGCAGCCTTCAGGGGGCTTGGAACATTCAGTACTTC.

This chain connects TRBV18 to TRBJ2-2; 7 bases align to TRBD1. This CDR3 is 14 amino acids long. Germline assignment: CDR1 KGHSH and CDR2 LQKENI. The V segment lost 6 bases and the J segment 3 bases; nucleotides outside the gene matches: 4. CDR3 coding DNA: TGTGCCAGCTCTCAGACAGGGTACACCGGGGAGCTGTTTTTT. This sequence encodes CASSQTGYTGELFF.

The gene calls are TRBV12-3 or TRBV12-4 and TRBJ1-2; maybe TRBD1 (6 bases). V was trimmed by 10 bases and J by 7 bases, leaving 13 bases between them. This CDR3 has 11 residues. The CDR3 is CATSTGFGYTF. In DNA, the CDR3 is TGTGCCACATCCACAGGGTTTGGCTACACCTTC.

This clonotype was detected a few times. This rearrangement joins TRBV7-8 to TRBJ2-2, with D tentatively TRBD2 (6 bases). V was cut by 5 bases and J by 6 bases, with 10 bases left in between. Germline lookup yields CDR1 SGHVS and CDR2 FQNEAQ. The CDR3 is 13 residues long. The CDR3, as DNA: TGTGCCAGCAGCGCAACTAGCCCCGGGGAGCTGTTTTTT. Translated: CASSATSPGELFF.

Only a few counts were recorded for this clonotype. The chain recombines TRBV9 with TRBJ2-3; 9 nucleotides match TRBD2. V dropped 0 bases and J dropped 3; count of bases not matched to a gene: 2. The CDR3 length is 15 residues. The germline V gene encodes CDR1 SGDLS and CDR2 YYNGEE. The CDR3 region is CASSVGTSVTDTQYF. In DNA, the CDR3 is TGTGCCAGCAGCGTAGGGACTAGCGTGACAGATACGCAGTATTTT.

A single count supports this clonotype. The rearrangement uses TRBV7-9 and TRBJ1-1; D is unresolved. The CDR3 contains 11 residues. V lost 4 bases and J 7 bases, leaving 7 bases between the germline ends. Per the germline V gene, CDR1 is SEHNR and CDR2 is FQNEAQ (reference sequence). The CDR3 DNA reads TGTGCCAGCAGCTCCCACCTTGAAGCTTTCTTT. This translates into CASSSHLEAFF.

Only a few counts were recorded for this clonotype. The chain is built from TRBV10-3 and TRBJ1-2; D is undetermined. Trimming left V 2 bases short and J 4 bases short, with 5 bases between. Germline assignment: CDR1 ENHRY and CDR2 SYGVKD. The CDR3 extends over 12 amino acids. CDR3 protein: CAISETAYGYTF. CDR3 nucleotides: TGTGCCATCAGTGAGACAGCCTATGGCTACACCTTC.

This clonotype came up a few times. The chain combines TRBV20-1 with TRBJ2-3; D is undetermined. The ends were cut back, 2 bases at V and 2 bases at J, with 5 bases in the middle. The CDR3 extends over 12 amino acids. The germline V gene encodes CDR1 DFQATT and CDR2 SNEGSKA (reference sequence). CDR3 nucleotides: TGCAGTGCTAGACGATTCACAGATACGCAGTATTTT. Translating it yields CSARRFTDTQYF.

Only a few counts were recorded for this clonotype. The V gene is TRBV7-9, the J gene TRBJ1-1; D call uncertain. The V end was cut by 1 base, the J end by 0 bases, with 12 bases between. Germline V lookup: CDR1 SEHNR, CDR2 FQNEAQ (reference sequence). The CDR3 spans 16 residues. This CDR3 reads CASSLVRIRMNTEAFF. The CDR3 DNA follows: TGTGCCAGCAGCTTAGTGAGGATTAGGATGAACACTGAAGCTTTCTTT.

This chain connects TRBV19 to TRBJ1-2; D not certain. V dropped 8 bases and J dropped 6 bases, with 13 bases sitting between them. Germline CDR1 is LNHDA and CDR2 is SQIVND (reference sequence). The CDR3 is made up of 12 amino acids. CDR3: CASRSPGDGYTF. The CDR3 bases are TGTGCCAGTCGCTCTCCCGGGGATGGCTACACCTTC. The complete variable domain, with remaining parts taken from reference TRBV19 and TRBJ1-2, reads DGGITQSPKYLFRKEGQNVTLSCEQNLNHDAMYWYRQDPGQGLRLIYYSQIVNDFQKGDIAEGYSVSREKKESFPLTVTSAQKNPTAFYLCASRSPGDGYTFGSGTRLTVV.

The chain uses TRBV6-2 or TRBV6-3 and TRBJ2-5; a weak D match, TRBD2 (6 bases). Trimming removed 6 bases at V and 5 bases at J, with 13 bases between. Germline CDR1 reads MNHEY; CDR2 reads SVGEGT. The CDR3 consists of 13 residues. CDR3 residues: CASSRGIRETQYF. Here the CDR3 DNA reads TGTGCCAGCAGCCGCGGGATTCGCGAGACCCAGTACTTC.